The TCR beta chain described here comes from a study of T-cell reconstitution after alpha-beta-depleted transplantation in children. Unique molecular identifiers were used in preparing the TCRbeta library. TCRdb passed the PCR reads through MiXCR, listing each CDR3 protein once. Of 350,000 to 400,000 distinct CDR3 sequences listed, 13% are singletons. With 5 bases clipped from V and 10 bases from J, the junction kept 9 bases outside the gene matches. Germline lookup yields CDR1 MNHEY and CDR2 SMNVEV (reference sequence). The CDR3 covers 16 residues. There are a few counts of this clonotype. The source of this sequence is a human donor who donated a stem cell graft to a child with Fanconi anemia. The V and J genes are TRBV27 and TRBJ1-6; TRBD1 agrees at 12 bases. The starting material was PBMCs, obtained from the stem cell graft. The chain's CDR3 is CASSPLSGTGGSPLHF. The DNA for the CDR3 is TGTGCCAGCAGTCCCCTCTCCGGGACAGGGGGCTCACCCCTCCACTTT.